These 24 T cell receptor beta chains share one sample of origin, sequenced in a study of blood T cell repertoires in COVID-19. TCRdb keeps only in-frame clones here, not all; method: immunoSEQ multiplex PCR. Seen here are 45,000 to 65,000 clones, approximately 80% observed once, and the top ten hold roughly 3.5%. The sequenced sample consisted of peripheral blood. Receptors were obtained from a man in his sixties with acute or convalescent COVID-19.

The CDR3 region is CASSIFQGPNEQFF. CDR3 nucleotide sequence: TGTGCCAGTAGTATTTTCCAGGGTCCAAATGAGCAGTTCTTC. V is TRBV19 and J is TRBJ2-1; D might be TRBD1 (5 bases). Germline V gives CDR1 LNHDA, CDR2 SQIVND (reference sequence). The CDR3 is made up of 14 amino acids. Trimming left V 3 bases short and J 7 bases short, with 13 bases between.

CDR3 sequence reads: CASSSQGSTDTQYF. CDR3 in DNA: TGTGCCAGCAGCTCCCAGGGCAGCACAGATACGCAGTATTTT. The chain employs TRBV7-9 and TRBJ2-3; tentative D call: TRBD1 (5 bases). This CDR3 region has 14 residues. Germline assignment: CDR1 SEHNR and CDR2 FQNEAQ (reference sequence). V lost 4 bases to trimming and J lost 0 bases, with 8 bases between them.

This clone was seen only a few times. The chain recombines TRBV18 with TRBJ1-4; tentative D call: TRBD1 (5 bases). Trimming stripped 5 bases from V and 7 bases from J, with 11 bases between. This CDR3 is 13 amino acids long. The germline V gene has CDR1 KGHSH and CDR2 LQKENI. The CDR3 DNA reads as TGTGCCAGCTCAACGGGACTCAGTGAAAAACTGTTTTTT. Amino acids: CASSTGLSEKLFF.

The chain combines TRBV5-1 with TRBJ1-1, with a tentative D call TRBD1 (5 bases). V was pared by 0 bases and J by 4 bases, with 10 bases between. CDR3 length: 14 residues. From germline, CDR1 is SGHRS and CDR2 YFSETQ. In DNA form, the CDR3 reads TGCGCCAGCAGCTTGGGAGTCGGGGGCACTGAAGCTTTCTTT. This encodes CASSLGVGGTEAFF.

The genes are TRBV4-1 and TRBJ2-3; 7 bases map to TRBD2. Germline values: CDR1 MGHRA, CDR2 YSYEKL. With V trimmed by 2 bases and J by 11 bases, 10 bases remained unmatched. CDR3 length: 14 amino acids. CDR3 DNA: TGCGCCAGCAGCCAAATTCACGCGGGGGACTTGCAGTATTTT. Translating it yields CASSQIHAGDLQYF.

This clone was recorded a few times. This rearrangement joins TRBV5-1 to TRBJ2-7, with 7 bases fitting TRBD2. Germline CDR1 is SGHRS and CDR2 is YFSETQ. After removal of 0 bases from V and 1 base from J, the junction contained 7 bases not matched to a gene. The CDR3 runs to 16 residues. The CDR3: CASSLEASGWSYEQYF. The CDR3 DNA reads as TGCGCCAGCAGCTTGGAGGCTAGCGGTTGGTCCTACGAGCAGTACTTC.

This clone was seen just once. V gene TRBV15 combines with J gene TRBJ1-3; 10 positions match TRBD1. The CDR3 runs 14 residues. Looked up from germline, CDR1 is LNHNV and CDR2 is YYDKDF (reference sequence). V was clipped by 9 bases and J by 4 bases; unmatched bases: 6. The CDR3 loop is CATKKGQGGNTIYF. In DNA, the CDR3 is TGTGCCACGAAAAAGGGACAGGGGGGAAACACCATATATTTT.

The chain is built from TRBV21-1 and TRBJ1-4; no check of the table's D call, TRBD1, against the DNA was made. TRBV21-1 is described as a pseudogene. This CDR3 spans 15 amino acids. CDR3 nucleotide sequence: TGTGCCAGCGTACAAAGGGTAGGGGCTGGGGAAAAACTGTTTTTT. Amino acids: CASVQRVGAGEKLFF.

V is TRBV5-1 and J is TRBJ2-6; D uncertain. Per the germline V gene, CDR1 is SGHRS and CDR2 is YFSETQ. This CDR3 contains 19 residues. V shed 1 base and J shed 0 bases, with 17 bases lying between them. CDR3 nucleotide sequence: TGCGCCAGCAGCTTGCTCCCCAGCAGGTTCCACTCTGGGGCCAACGTCCTGACTTTC. Amino acids: CASSLLPSRFHSGANVLTF.

V is TRBV30 and J is TRBJ1-6, with 7 bases identical to TRBD1. Per the germline V gene, CDR1 is GTSNPN and CDR2 is SVGIG (reference sequence). V gave up 0 bases and J gave up 7 bases; unmatched junction bases: 9. CDR3 length: 16 amino acids. The CDR3 DNA sequence: TGTGCCTGGAGTGTACCGGACAGGCGCTTCAATTCACCCCTCCACTTT. It specifies CAWSVPDRRFNSPLHF. Combining the CDR3 with reference TRBV30 and TRBJ1-6 gives the whole variable domain SQTIHQWPATLVQPVGSPLSLECTVEGTSNPNLYWYRQAAGRGLQLLFYSVGIGQISSEVPQNLSASRPQDRQFILSSKKLLLSDSGFYLCAWSVPDRRFNSPLHFGNGTRLTVT.

The chain has TRBV5-1 and TRBJ2-5, with TRBD1 identical over 9 bases. J was trimmed by 5 bases and V by 3 bases; bases with no gene match: 5. Germline CDR1 SGHRS, CDR2 YFSETQ. The CDR3 runs to 14 residues. CDR3 DNA sequence: TGCGCCAGCAGCTCTGGGACAGGGAGTGAGACCCAGTACTTC. Its translation: CASSSGTGSETQYF.

The genes are TRBV7-7 and TRBJ2-2; the match to TRBD2 covers 7 bases. Germline V gene sequence: CDR1 SSHAT, CDR2 FNYEAQ (reference sequence). The CDR3 is made up of 15 amino acids. V dropped 1 base and J dropped 6; count of bases not matched to a gene: 5. CDR3 region: CASSLGLAGSGELFF. CDR3 sequence (DNA): TGTGCCAGCAGCTTAGGACTAGCCGGGTCCGGGGAGCTGTTTTTT.

The chain is built from TRBV24-1 and TRBJ2-2; 7 bases align to TRBD2. With 4 bases clipped from V and 3 bases from J, the junction kept 13 bases outside the gene matches. This CDR3 region has 18 residues. Germline lookup yields CDR1 KGHDR and CDR2 SFDVKD. CDR3 bases: TGTGCCACCAGTGACCCTCTTCCCAGCGGGGCCCACACCGGGGAGCTGTTTTTT. Residues: CATSDPLPSGAHTGELFF.

V usage is TRBV18 and J usage is TRBJ1-4, with 9 positions matching TRBD1. The CDR3 covers 15 residues. Unmatched junction bases numbered 8, after V lost 4 bases and J lost 8 bases. The germline V gene encodes CDR1 KGHSH and CDR2 LQKENI. CDR3 nucleotides: TGTGCCAGCTCACTACAGGGGGCTTACGGCGAAAAACTGTTTTTT. As protein: CASSLQGAYGEKLFF.

This clone was picked up one time. The chain employs TRBV18 and TRBJ2-2; 7 bases are a match to TRBD2. The CDR3 is made up of 16 amino acids. The ends lost 5 bases at V and 0 bases at J; junction bases unmatched: 6. The germline gives CDR1 KGHSH, CDR2 LQKENI. CDR3 sequence (DNA): TGTGCCAGCTCATCCTTACTAGCGTCGAACACCGGGGAGCTGTTTTTT. It yields the protein CASSSLLASNTGELFF.

The chain employs TRBV5-6 and TRBJ1-5; maybe TRBD1 (5 bases). Germline values: CDR1 SGHDT, CDR2 YYEEEE. The CDR3 loop spans 16 amino acids. The V and J ends lost 2 bases and 0 bases respectively, with 12 bases between them. CDR3 nucleotide sequence: TGTGCCAGCAGCTTACGGGGACTATATAGCAATCAGCCCCAGCATTTT. The encoded protein is CASSLRGLYSNQPQHF.

The chain recombines TRBV29-1 with TRBJ2-2, with 7 bases that match TRBD1. The CDR3 contains 14 residues. Germline trimming cut 5 bases from V and 5 bases from J; bases unmatched to any gene: 8. Germline V CDR1 and CDR2: SQVTM, ANQGSEA. CDR3 in DNA: TGCAGCGTTTGGCCCCAGACAGGGACCGGGGAGCTGTTTTTT. It translates to CSVWPQTGTGELFF.

The CDR3, as DNA: TGTGCCAGCACCCAGGCTAGCGGGGGTAATGAGCAGTTCTTC. It specifies CASTQASGGNEQFF. This sequence joins TRBV7-9 and TRBJ2-1, with TRBD2 matching 10 bases. The CDR3 has 14 residues. Germline V lookup: CDR1 SEHNR, CDR2 FQNEAQ (reference sequence). Trimming took 7 bases from V and 7 from J; bases not matched to a gene: 7.

V is TRBV25-1 and J is TRBJ1-1; no definite D call. This CDR3 has 12 amino acids. The V gene's germline CDR1 is MGHDK and CDR2 SYGVNS. V shed 5 bases and J shed 11 bases, with 15 bases lying between them. For the CDR3, the DNA is TGTGCCAGCAGTTTAACGGGTAGCGGGGCTTTCTTT. It specifies CASSLTGSGAFF. Filled out from reference TRBV25-1 and TRBJ1-1, the complete variable domain reads EADIYQTPRYLVIGTGKKITLECSQTMGHDKMYWYQQDPGMELHLIHYSYGVNSTEKGDLSSESTVSRIRTEHFPLTLESARPSHTSQYLCASSLTGSGAFFGQGTRLTVV.

The chain carries TRBV5-1 and TRBJ2-7; 14 positions match TRBD2. This CDR3 has 17 amino acids. Germline V CDR1 and CDR2: SGHRS, YFSETQ. The J segment lost 9 bases and the V segment lost 4 bases, leaving 15 bases of the junction unmatched. The CDR3 here is CASSESGLAGGAVGQYF. CDR3 DNA: TGCGCCAGCAGCGAAAGTGGACTAGCGGGGGGAGCCGTTGGGCAGTACTTC.

The chain joins TRBV19 to TRBJ2-7, with D maybe TRBD2 (5 bases). Germline-derived CDR1 and CDR2 are LNHDA and SQIVND (reference sequence). Trimming left V 7 bases short and J 2 bases short, with 18 bases between. The CDR3 is 15 amino acids. CDR3 sequence: CASIGVARLTYEQYF. The CDR3 DNA follows: TGTGCCAGTATCGGGGTCGCGAGACTTACCTACGAGCAGTACTTC.

The CDR3 nucleotides are TGTGCCAGCAGTGCACTCTACCAGGGGGCAACTAATGAAAAACTGTTTTTT. Translated, it gives CASSALYQGATNEKLFF. The gene calls are TRBV6-1 and TRBJ1-4; TRBD1 agrees at 7 bases. The CDR3 has 17 residues. V trimming: 4 bases; J trimming: 0 bases; junction bases outside the gene matches: 8. Germline CDR1 MNHNS, CDR2 SASEGT.

This chain joins TRBV4-2 and TRBJ2-5, with 10 nucleotides matching TRBD2. The CDR3 totals 17 residues. The junction had 14 bases not matched to a gene; V was cut back by 5 bases and J by 5 bases. CDR1 is LGHNA, CDR2 YNFKEQ, per germline. The CDR3: CASSVRKVAGGGETQYF. Written as DNA, the CDR3 is TGTGCCAGCAGCGTCCGGAAGGTAGCGGGGGGAGGGGAGACCCAGTACTTC.

The chain couples TRBV9 to TRBJ1-1; D is unresolved. The CDR3 covers 13 residues. In germline, CDR1 is SGDLS, CDR2 YYNGEE. V dropped 2 bases and J dropped 1 base, with 6 bases sitting between them. The CDR3 is CASSVSRNTEAFF. Here the CDR3 DNA reads TGTGCCAGCAGCGTTAGCAGGAACACTGAAGCTTTCTTT.